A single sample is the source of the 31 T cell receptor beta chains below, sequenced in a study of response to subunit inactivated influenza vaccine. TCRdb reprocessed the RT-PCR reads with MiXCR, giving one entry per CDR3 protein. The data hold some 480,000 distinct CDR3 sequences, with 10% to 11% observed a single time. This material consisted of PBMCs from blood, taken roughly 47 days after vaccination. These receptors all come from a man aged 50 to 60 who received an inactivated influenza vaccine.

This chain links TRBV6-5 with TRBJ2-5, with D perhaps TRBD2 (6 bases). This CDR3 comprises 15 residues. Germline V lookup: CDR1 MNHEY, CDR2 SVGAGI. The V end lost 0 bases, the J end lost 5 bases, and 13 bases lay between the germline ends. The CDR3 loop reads CASSYSTGDGETQYF. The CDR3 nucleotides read TGTGCCAGCAGTTACTCGACGGGGGACGGGGAGACCCAGTACTTC.

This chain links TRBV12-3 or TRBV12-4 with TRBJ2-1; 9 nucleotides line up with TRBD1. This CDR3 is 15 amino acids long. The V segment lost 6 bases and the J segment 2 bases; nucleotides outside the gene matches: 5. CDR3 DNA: TGTGCCAGCAGAGCCGGGACAGGGACCTACAATGAGCAGTTCTTC. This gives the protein CASRAGTGTYNEQFF.

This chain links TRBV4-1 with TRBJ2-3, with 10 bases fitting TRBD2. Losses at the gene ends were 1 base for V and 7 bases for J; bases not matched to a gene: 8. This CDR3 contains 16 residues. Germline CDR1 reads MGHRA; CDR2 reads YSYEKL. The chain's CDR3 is CASSQASTSGVNTQYF. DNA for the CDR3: TGCGCCAGCAGCCAAGCTTCCACTAGCGGGGTAAATACGCAGTATTTT.

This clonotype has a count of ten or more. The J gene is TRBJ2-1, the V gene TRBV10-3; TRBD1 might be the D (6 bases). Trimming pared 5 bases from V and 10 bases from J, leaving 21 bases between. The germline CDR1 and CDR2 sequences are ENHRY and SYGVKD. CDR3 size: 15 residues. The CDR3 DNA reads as TGTGCCATCAGTACTAGGGACAACCGGCCAGACGAGCAGTTCTTC. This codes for CAISTRDNRPDEQFF.

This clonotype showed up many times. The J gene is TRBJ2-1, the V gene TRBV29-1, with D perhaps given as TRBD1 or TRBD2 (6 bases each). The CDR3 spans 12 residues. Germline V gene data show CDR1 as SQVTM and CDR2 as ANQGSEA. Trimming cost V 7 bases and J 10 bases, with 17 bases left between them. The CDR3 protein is CSAHSGAGEQFF. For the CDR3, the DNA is TGCAGCGCTCACTCGGGGGCAGGGGAGCAGTTCTTC.

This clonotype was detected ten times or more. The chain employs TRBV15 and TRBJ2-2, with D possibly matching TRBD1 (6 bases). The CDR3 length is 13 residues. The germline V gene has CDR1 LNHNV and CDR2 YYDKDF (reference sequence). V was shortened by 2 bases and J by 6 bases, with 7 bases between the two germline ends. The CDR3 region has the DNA TGTGCCACCAGCAGACAGGGGTCCGGGGAGCTGTTTTTT. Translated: CATSRQGSGELFF. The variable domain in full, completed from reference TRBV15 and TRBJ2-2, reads DAMVIQNPRYQVTQFGKPVTLSCSQTLNHNVMYWYQQKSSQAPKLLFHYYDKDFNNEADTPDNFQSRRPNTSFCFLDIRSPGLGDTAMYLCATSRQGSGELFFGEGSRLTVL.

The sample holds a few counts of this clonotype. The CDR3 DNA sequence: TGTGCCAGCAGCCAAGGAGGGGGGGGCAGGGAGCAGTTCTTC. It yields the protein CASSQGGGGREQFF. This chain links TRBV4-2 with TRBJ2-1, with TRBD2 as a possible D gene (7 bases). CDR1 is LGHNA, CDR2 YNFKEQ, per germline. The CDR3 is 14 amino acids. Deletions cut 1 base from V and 10 bases from J, with 14 bases between.

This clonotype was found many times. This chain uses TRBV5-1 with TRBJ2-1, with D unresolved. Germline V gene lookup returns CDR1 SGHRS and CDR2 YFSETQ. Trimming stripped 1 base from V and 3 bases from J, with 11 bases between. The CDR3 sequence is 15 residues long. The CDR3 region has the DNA TGCGCCAGCAGCTTGCAAGGGTACCGCTACAATGAGCAGTTCTTC. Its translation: CASSLQGYRYNEQFF.

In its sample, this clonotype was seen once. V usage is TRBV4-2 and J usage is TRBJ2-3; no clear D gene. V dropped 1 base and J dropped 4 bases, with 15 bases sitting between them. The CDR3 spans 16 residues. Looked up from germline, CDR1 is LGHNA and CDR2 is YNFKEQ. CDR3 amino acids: CASSQVRLLFSDTQYF. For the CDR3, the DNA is TGTGCCAGCAGCCAAGTGCGACTTCTTTTCTCAGATACGCAGTATTTT.

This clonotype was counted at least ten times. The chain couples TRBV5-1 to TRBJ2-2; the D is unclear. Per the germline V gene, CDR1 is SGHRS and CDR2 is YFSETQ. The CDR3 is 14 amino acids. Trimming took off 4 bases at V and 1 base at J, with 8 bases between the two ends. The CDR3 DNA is TGCGCCAGCAGCGTGGACCAGAACACCGGGGAGCTGTTTTTT. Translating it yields CASSVDQNTGELFF.

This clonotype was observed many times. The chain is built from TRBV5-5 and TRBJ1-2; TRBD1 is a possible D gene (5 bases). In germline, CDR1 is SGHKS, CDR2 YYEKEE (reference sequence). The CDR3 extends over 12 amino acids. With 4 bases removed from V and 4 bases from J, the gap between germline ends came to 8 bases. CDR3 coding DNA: TGTGCCAGCAGCCAGACAGTCTATGGCTACACCTTC. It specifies CASSQTVYGYTF.

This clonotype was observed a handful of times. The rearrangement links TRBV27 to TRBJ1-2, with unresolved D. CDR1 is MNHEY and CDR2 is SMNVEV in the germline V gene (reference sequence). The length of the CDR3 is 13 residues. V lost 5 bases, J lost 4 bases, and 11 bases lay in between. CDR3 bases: TGTGCCAGCAGTCCCGGGAGCCTCTATGGCTACACCTTC. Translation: CASSPGSLYGYTF.

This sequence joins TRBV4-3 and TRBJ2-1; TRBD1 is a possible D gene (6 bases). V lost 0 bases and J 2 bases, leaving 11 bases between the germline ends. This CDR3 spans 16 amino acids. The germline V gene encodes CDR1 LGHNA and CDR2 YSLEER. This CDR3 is CASSQEGHMTYNEQFF. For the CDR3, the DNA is TGCGCCAGCAGCCAAGAGGGACATATGACCTACAATGAGCAGTTCTTC.

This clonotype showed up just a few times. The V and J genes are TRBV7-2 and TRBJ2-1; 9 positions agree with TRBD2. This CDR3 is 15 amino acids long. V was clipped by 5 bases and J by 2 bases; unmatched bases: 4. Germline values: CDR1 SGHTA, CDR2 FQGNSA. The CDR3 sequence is CASSVSGSTYNEQFF. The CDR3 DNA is TGTGCCAGCAGCGTTAGCGGGAGCACCTACAATGAGCAGTTCTTC.

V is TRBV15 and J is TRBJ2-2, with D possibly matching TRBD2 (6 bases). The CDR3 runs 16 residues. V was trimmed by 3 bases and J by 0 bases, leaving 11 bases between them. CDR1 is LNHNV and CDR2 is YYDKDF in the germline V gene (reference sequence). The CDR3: CATSRLTGANTGELFF. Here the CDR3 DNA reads TGTGCCACCAGCAGGTTAACGGGAGCGAACACCGGGGAGCTGTTTTTT.

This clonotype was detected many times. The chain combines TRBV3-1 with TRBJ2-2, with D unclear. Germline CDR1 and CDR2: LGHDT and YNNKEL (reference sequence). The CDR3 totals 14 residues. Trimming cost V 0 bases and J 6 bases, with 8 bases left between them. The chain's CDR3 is CASSQDFDAGELFF. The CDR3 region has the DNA TGTGCCAGCAGCCAAGATTTTGACGCCGGGGAGCTGTTTTTT.

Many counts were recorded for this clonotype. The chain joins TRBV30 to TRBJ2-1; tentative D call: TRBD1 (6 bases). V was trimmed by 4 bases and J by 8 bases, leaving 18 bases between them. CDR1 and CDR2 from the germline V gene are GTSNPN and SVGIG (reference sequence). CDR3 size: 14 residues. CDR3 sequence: CAWTPPGALDEQFF. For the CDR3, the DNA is TGTGCCTGGACCCCTCCAGGGGCCTTGGATGAGCAGTTCTTC.

CDR3 sequence (DNA): TGCAGTGCTGAGAGACAGCCCCAAGAGACCCAGTACTTC. Translated, it gives CSAERQPQETQYF. The chain has TRBV20-1 and TRBJ2-5; possible D gene TRBD1, 5 bases. This CDR3 has 13 amino acids. V lost 5 bases, J lost 1 base, and 11 bases lay in between. CDR1 and CDR2 from the germline V gene are DFQATT and SNEGSKA (reference sequence).

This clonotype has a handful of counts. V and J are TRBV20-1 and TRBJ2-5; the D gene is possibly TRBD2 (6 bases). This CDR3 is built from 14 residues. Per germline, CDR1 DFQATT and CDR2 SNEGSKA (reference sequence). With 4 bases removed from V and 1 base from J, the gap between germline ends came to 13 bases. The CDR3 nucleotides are TGCAGTGCTACCCGACTAGTTGGCCAAGAGACCCAGTACTTC. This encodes CSATRLVGQETQYF.

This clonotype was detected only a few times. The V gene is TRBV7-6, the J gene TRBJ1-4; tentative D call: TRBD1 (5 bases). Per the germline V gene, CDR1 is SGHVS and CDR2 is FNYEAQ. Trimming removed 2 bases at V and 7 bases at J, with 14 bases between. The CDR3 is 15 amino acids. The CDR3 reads CASSLLRGEGEKLFF. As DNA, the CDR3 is TGTGCCAGCAGCTTACTGAGAGGGGAGGGTGAAAAACTGTTTTTT.

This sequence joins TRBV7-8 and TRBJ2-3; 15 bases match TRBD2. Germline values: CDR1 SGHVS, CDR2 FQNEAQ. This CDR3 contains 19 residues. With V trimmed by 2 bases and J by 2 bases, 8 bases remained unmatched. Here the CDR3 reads CASSLFGLAGGPATDTQYF. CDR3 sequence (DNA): TGTGCCAGCAGCTTATTCGGACTAGCGGGAGGGCCTGCCACAGATACGCAGTATTTT.

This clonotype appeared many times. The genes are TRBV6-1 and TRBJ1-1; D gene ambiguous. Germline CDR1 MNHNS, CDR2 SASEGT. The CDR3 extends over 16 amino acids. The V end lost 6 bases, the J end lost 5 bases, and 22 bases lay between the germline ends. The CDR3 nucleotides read TGTGCCAGCAGCACCCGTTCTTGGAGGGAGAGTACTGAAGCTTTCTTT. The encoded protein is CASSTRSWRESTEAFF.

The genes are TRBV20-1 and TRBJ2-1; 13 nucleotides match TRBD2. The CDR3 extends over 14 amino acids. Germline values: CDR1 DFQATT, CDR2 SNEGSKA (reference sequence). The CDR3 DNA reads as TGCAGAGTCCTCGGACTAGCGGGAGACCATGAGCAGTTCTTC. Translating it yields CRVLGLAGDHEQFF.

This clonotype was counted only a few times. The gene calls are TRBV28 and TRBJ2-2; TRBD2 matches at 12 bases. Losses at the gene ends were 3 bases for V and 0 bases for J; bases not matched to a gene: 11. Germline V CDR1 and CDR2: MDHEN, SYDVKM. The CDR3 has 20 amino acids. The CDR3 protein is CASSFPGTSGYGSNTGELFF. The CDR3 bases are TGTGCCAGCAGTTTCCCCGGGACTAGCGGGTACGGATCGAACACCGGGGAGCTGTTTTTT.

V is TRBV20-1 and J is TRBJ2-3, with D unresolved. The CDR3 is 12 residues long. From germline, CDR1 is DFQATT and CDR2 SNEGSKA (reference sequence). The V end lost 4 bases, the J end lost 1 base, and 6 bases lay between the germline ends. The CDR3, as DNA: TGCAGTGCTAATACAGGCACAGATACGCAGTATTTT. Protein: CSANTGTDTQYF.

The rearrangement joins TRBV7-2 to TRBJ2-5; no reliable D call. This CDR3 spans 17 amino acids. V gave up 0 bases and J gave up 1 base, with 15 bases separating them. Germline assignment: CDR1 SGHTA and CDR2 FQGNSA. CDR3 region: CASSLALGRPTQETQYF. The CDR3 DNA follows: TGTGCCAGCAGCTTAGCGCTGGGTCGGCCTACCCAAGAGACCCAGTACTTC.

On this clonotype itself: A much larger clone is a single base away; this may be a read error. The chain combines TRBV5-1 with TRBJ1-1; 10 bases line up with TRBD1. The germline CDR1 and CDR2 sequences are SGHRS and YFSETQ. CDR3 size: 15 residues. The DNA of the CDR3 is TGCGACAGCAGGACCAGGGACAGGGGAAGCACTGAAGCTTTCTTT. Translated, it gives CDSRTRDRGSTEAFF.

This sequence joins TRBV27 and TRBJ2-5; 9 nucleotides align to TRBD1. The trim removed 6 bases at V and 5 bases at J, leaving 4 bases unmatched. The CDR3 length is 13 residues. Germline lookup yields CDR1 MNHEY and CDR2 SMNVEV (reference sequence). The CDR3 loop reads CASSHGTGETQYF. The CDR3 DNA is TGTGCCAGCAGCCATGGGACAGGGGAGACCCAGTACTTC.

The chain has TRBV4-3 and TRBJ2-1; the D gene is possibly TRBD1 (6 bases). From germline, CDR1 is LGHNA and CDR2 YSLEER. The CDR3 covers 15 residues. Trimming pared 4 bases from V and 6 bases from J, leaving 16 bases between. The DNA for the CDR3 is TGCGCCAGCAGCCCACGACCCGGACAGCCCAATGAGCAGTTCTTC. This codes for CASSPRPGQPNEQFF.

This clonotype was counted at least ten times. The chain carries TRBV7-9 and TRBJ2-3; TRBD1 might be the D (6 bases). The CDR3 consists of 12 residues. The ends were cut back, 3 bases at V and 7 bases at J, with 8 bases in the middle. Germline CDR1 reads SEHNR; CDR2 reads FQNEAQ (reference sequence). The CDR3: CASSFTGYTQYF. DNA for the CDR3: TGTGCCAGCAGCTTTACAGGGTATACGCAGTATTTT.

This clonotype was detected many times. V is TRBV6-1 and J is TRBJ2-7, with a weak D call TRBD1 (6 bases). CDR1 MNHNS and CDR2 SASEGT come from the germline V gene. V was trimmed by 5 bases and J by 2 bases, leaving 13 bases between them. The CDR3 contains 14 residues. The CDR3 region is CASSINDRTYEQYF. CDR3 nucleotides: TGTGCCAGCAGTATAAACGACAGGACCTACGAGCAGTACTTC.